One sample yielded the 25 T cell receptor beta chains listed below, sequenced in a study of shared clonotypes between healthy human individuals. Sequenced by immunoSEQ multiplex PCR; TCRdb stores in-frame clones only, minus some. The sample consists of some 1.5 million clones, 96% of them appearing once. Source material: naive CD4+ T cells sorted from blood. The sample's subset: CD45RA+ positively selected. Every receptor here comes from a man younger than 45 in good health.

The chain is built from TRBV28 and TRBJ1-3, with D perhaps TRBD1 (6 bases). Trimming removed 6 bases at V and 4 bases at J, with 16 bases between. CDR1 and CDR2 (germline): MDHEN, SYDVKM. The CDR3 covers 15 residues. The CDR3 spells CASRRRGARGNTIYF. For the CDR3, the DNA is TGTGCCAGCAGGCGGCGGGGGGCGCGAGGAAACACCATATATTTT.

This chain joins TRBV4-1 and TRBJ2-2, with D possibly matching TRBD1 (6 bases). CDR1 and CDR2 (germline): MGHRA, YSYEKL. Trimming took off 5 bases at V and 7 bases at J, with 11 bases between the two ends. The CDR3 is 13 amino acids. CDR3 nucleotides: TGCGCCAGCAGCGGACAGACAGGCGGGGAGCTGTTTTTT. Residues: CASSGQTGGELFF.

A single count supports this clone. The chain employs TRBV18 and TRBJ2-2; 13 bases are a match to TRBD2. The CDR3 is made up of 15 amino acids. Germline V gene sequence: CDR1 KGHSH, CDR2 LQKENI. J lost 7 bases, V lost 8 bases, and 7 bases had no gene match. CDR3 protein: CASTLAGGPGGELFF. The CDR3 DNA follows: TGTGCCAGCACACTAGCGGGAGGGCCCGGCGGGGAGCTGTTTTTT.

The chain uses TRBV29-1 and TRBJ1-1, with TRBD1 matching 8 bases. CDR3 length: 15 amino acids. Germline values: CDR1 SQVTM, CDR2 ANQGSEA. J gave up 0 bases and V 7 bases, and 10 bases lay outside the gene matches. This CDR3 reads CSAPVPGGLNTEAFF. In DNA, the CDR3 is TGCAGCGCCCCCGTCCCAGGGGGCCTGAACACTGAAGCTTTCTTT.

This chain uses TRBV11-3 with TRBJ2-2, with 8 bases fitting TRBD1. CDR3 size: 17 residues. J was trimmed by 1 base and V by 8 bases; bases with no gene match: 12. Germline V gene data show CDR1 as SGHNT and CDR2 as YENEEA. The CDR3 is CASCQLQDRVNTGELFF. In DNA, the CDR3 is TGTGCCAGCTGCCAGCTACAGGACAGGGTGAACACCGGGGAGCTGTTTTTT.

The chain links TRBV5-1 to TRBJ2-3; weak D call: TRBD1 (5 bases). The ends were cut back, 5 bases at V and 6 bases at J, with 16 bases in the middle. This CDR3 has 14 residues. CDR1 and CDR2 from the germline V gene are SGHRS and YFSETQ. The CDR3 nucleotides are TGCGCCAGCAGTACGACAACCCCAGGGGATACGCAGTATTTT. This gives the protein CASSTTTPGDTQYF.

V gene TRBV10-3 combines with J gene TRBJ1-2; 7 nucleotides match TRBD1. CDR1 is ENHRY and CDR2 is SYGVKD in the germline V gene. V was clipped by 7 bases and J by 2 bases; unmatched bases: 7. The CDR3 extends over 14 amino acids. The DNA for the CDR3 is TGTGCCATCAACGGACAGGTCCGAAACTATGGCTACACCTTC. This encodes CAINGQVRNYGYTF.

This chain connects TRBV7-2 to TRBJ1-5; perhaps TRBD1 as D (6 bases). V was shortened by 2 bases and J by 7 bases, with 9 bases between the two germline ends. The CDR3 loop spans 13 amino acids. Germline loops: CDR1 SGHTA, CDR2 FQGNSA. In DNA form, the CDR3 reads TGTGCCAGCAGCTTACCAGGGGAACAGCCCCAGCATTTT. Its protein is CASSLPGEQPQHF. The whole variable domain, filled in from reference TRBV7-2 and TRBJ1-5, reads GAGVSQSPSNKVTEKGKDVELRCDPISGHTALYWYRQSLGQGLEFLIYFQGNSAPDKSGLPSDRFSAERTGGSVSTLTIQRTQQEDSAVYLCASSLPGEQPQHFGDGTRLSIL.

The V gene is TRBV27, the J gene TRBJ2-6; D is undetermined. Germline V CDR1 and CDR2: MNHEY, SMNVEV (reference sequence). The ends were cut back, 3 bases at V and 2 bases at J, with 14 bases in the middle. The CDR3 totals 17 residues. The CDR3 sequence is CASSFRPDFAGANVLTF. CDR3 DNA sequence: TGTGCCAGCAGTTTTCGGCCAGATTTCGCTGGGGCCAACGTCCTGACTTTC.

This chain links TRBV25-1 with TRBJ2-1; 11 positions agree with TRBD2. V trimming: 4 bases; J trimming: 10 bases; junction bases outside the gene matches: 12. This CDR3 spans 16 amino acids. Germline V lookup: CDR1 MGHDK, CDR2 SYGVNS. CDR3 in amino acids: CASSAQTSGVSGEQFF. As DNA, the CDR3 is TGTGCCAGCAGTGCGCAGACTAGCGGGGTCTCGGGGGAGCAGTTCTTC.

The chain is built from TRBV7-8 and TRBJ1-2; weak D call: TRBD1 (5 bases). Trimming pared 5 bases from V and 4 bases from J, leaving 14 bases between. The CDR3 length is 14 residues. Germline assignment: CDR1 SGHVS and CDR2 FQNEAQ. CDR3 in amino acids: CASSQGTGPYGYTF. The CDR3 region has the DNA TGTGCCAGCAGCCAAGGAACAGGACCCTATGGCTACACCTTC.

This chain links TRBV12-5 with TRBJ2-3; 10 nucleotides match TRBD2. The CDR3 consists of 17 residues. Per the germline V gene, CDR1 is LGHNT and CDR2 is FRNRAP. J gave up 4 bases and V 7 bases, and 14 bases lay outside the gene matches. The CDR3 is CASDSPGSGRAPDTQYF. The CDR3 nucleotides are TGTGCTAGTGATTCACCTGGGAGCGGGAGGGCCCCAGATACGCAGTATTTT.

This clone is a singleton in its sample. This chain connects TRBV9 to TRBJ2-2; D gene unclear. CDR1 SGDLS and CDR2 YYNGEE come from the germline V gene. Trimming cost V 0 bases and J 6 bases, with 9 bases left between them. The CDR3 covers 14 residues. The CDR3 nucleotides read TGTGCCAGCAGCGTAGTGGGGAATCCCGGGGAGCTGTTTTTT. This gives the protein CASSVVGNPGELFF. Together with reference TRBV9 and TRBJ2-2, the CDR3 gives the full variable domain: DSGVTQTPKHLITATGQRVTLRCSPRSGDLSVYWYQQSLDQGLQFLIQYYNGEERAKGNILERFSAQQFPDLHSELNLSSLELGDSALYFCASSVVGNPGELFFGEGSRLTVL.

DNA for the CDR3: TGTGCCACCAGCAGAGGGTTGCAGGGAAGGGGGACCGGTGAGCAGTTCTTC. Translating it yields CATSRGLQGRGTGEQFF. The V call is TRBV15, the J call TRBJ2-1; D might be TRBD1 (6 bases). V was trimmed by 1 base and J by 9 bases, leaving 22 bases between them. The CDR3 sequence is 17 residues long. The germline gives CDR1 LNHNV, CDR2 YYDKDF (reference sequence).

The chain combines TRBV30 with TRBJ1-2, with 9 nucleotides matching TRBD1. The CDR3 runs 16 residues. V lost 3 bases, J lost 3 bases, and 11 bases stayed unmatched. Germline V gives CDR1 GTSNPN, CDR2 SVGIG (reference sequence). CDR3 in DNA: TGTGCCTGGAGGGGGAGAGGGACAGGGAGGGACTATGGCTACACCTTC. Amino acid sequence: CAWRGRGTGRDYGYTF.

The CDR3 DNA reads TGTGCCAGCAGACCGGGACAGGCGCTCTATGGCTACACCTTC. It translates to CASRPGQALYGYTF. The rearrangement uses TRBV6-1 and TRBJ1-2; 8 bases line up with TRBD1. Losses at the gene ends were 6 bases for V and 4 bases for J; bases not matched to a gene: 7. CDR3 length: 14 amino acids. Germline CDR1 and CDR2: MNHNS and SASEGT.

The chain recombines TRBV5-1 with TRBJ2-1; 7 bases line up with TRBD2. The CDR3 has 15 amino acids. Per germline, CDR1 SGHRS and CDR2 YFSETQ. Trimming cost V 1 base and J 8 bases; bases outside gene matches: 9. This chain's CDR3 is CASSLTGGSSHEQFF. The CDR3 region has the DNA TGCGCCAGCAGCTTGACGGGAGGTTCTAGCCATGAGCAGTTCTTC. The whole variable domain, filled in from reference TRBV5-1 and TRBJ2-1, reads KAGVTQTPRYLIKTRGQQVTLSCSPISGHRSVSWYQQTPGQGLQFLFEYFSETQRNKGNFPGRFSGRQFSNSRSEMNVSTLELGDSALYLCASSLTGGSSHEQFFGPGTRLTVL.

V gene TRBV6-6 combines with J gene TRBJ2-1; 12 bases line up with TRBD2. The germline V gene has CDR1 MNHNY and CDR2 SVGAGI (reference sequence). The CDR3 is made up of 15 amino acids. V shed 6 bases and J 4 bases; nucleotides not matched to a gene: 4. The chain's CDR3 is CASRRLAGVYNEQFF. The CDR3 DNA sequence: TGTGCCAGCAGACGACTAGCGGGAGTTTACAATGAGCAGTTCTTC.

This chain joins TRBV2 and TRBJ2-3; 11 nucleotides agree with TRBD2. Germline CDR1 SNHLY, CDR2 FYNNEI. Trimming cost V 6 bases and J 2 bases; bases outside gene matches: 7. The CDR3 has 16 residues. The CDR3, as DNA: TGTGCCAGCAGCCTAGGACTAGCGGGTTACACAGATACGCAGTATTTT. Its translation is CASSLGLAGYTDTQYF.

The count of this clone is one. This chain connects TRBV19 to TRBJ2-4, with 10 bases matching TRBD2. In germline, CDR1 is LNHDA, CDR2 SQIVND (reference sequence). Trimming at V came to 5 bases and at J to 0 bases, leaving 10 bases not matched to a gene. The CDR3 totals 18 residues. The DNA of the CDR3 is TGTGCCAGTAGTCCACCGGGACTAGCGCACCTAGCCAAAAACATTCAGTACTTC. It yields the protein CASSPPGLAHLAKNIQYF.

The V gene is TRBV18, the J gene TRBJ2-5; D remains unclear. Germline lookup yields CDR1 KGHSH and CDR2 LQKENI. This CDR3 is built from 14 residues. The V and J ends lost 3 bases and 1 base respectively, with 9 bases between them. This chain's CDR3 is CASSPSRTQETQYF. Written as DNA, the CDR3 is TGTGCCAGCTCACCTTCCAGGACCCAAGAGACCCAGTACTTC.

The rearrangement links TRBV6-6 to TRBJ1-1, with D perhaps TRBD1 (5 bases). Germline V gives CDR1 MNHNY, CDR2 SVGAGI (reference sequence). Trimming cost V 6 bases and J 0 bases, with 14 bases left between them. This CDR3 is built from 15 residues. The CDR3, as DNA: TGTGCCAGCAGATTCAGGGAGTTGATGAACACTGAAGCTTTCTTT. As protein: CASRFRELMNTEAFF.

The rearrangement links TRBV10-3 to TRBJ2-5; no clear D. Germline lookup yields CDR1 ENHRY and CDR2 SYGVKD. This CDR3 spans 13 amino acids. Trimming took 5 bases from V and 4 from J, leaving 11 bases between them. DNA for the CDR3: TGTGCCATCAGTCCCGCCGAGCCAGAGACCCAGTACTTC. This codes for CAISPAEPETQYF.

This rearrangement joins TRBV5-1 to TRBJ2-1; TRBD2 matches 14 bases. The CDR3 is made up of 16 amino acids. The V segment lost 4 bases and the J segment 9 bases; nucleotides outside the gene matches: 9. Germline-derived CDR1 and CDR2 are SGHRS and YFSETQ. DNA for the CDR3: TGCGCCAGCAGCGAGGGACTAGCGGGGGCGGAGGGTGAGCAGTTCTTC. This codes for CASSEGLAGAEGEQFF.

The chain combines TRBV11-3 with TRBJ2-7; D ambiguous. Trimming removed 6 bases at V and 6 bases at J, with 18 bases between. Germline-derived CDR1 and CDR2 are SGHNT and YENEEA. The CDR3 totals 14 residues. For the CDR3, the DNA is TGTGCCAGCAGTCCAGACTCAAACCTACGCGAGCAGTACTTC. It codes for CASSPDSNLREQYF.